This TCR beta chain is drawn from a study of blood T cell repertoires in COVID-19. Study overall: The study drew acute and convalescent COVID-19 samples from the United States, Italy and Spain. PBMCs, B-cell-depleted T cells, or T cells provided the cDNA or gDNA that made up the material.

Methods used by the authors: Researchers report that nucleated cell counts were estimated from reference gene primer amplification. The data were produced by immunoSEQ multiplex PCR, yet TCRdb's version contains in-frame clones alone and is incomplete. V, J and clone size were drawn from that table, and D and trimming were deduced from the DNA. The sample includes fewer than 200,000 clones, about 80% seen only once; the top ten take roughly 7%. The count of this clone is one. V lost 0 bases to trimming and J lost 7 bases; unmatched junction nucleotides: 9. CDR3 length: 14 amino acids. Germline loops: CDR1 GTSNPN, CDR2 SVGIG (reference sequence).

The V gene is TRBV30, the J gene TRBJ2-7, with TRBD2 matching over 7 bases. Sequencing used peripheral blood. This clonotype was obtained from a human donor in a cohort sampled during active COVID-19. The CDR3 sequence: CAWSVRGVMGEQYF. CDR3 in DNA: TGTGCCTGGAGTGTACGGGGGGTAATGGGAGAGCAGTACTTC.